This passage covers 21 T cell receptor beta chains from one sample sequenced in a study of beta chain features in type 1 diabetes. The whole isolated RNA underwent reverse transcription, so sequencing captured expressed TCRB transcripts. TCRdb's table, derived via immunoSEQ multiplex PCR, lists solely in-frame clones and lacks some. The sample holds 200,000 to 300,000 clones; 13% to 15% are singletons and the top ten take around 0.03%. Sequencing input: naive CD4+ T cells from blood. The receptor source for this set is a woman aged 40-49 years in good health.

This clone came up a few times. The sample has other DNA sequences that encode this CDR3 too. The V call is TRBV7-9, the J call TRBJ2-2, with 10 bases that match TRBD2. CDR1 SEHNR and CDR2 FQNEAQ come from the germline V gene (reference sequence). The CDR3 has 16 residues. The V and J ends lost 11 bases and 0 bases, in that order; junction bases with no gene match: 9. CDR3 amino acids: CARSRSGGPNTGELFF. The CDR3 DNA is TGTGCCCGGAGTCGTAGCGGGGGGCCGAACACCGGGGAGCTGTTTTTT.

This clone showed up many times. V usage is TRBV29-1 and J usage is TRBJ1-1; 9 bases align to TRBD1. The V and J ends lost 7 bases and 1 base, in that order; junction bases with no gene match: 4. CDR1 is SQVTM and CDR2 is ANQGSEA in the germline V gene. The CDR3 covers 13 residues. The CDR3 sequence is CSALGQGNTEAFF. The CDR3 DNA sequence: TGCAGCGCCCTGGGACAGGGGAACACTGAAGCTTTCTTT.

This sequence joins TRBV18 and TRBJ2-3; 11 positions agree with TRBD2. The germline CDR1 and CDR2 sequences are KGHSH and LQKENI. Trimming cost V 5 bases and J 5 bases; bases outside gene matches: 12. The CDR3 spans 17 residues. The CDR3 spells CASSSARSGGAGDTQYF. CDR3 coding DNA: TGTGCCAGCTCATCCGCGCGTAGCGGGGGGGCTGGAGATACGCAGTATTTT.

The chain couples TRBV2 to TRBJ1-6, with D perhaps matching TRBD1 (6 bases). The CDR3 length is 16 residues. V gave up 7 bases and J gave up 7 bases, with 20 bases separating them. In germline, CDR1 is SNHLY, CDR2 FYNNEI. CDR3: CASKDLSGTRNSPLHF. In DNA form, the CDR3 reads TGTGCCAGCAAGGATCTTTCGGGGACACGGAATTCACCCCTCCACTTT.

This clone was counted a few times. The rearrangement links TRBV19 to TRBJ2-7, with 12 nucleotides matching TRBD1. V shed 3 bases, J shed 0 bases, and the junction held 6 bases outside the gene matches. The V gene's germline CDR1 is LNHDA and CDR2 SQIVND (reference sequence). The CDR3 is 17 residues long. CDR3 sequence: CASSIRDRGRSSYEQYF. The DNA for the CDR3 is TGTGCCAGTAGTATCCGGGACAGGGGGCGTAGCTCCTACGAGCAGTACTTC.

The rearrangement joins TRBV7-9 to TRBJ2-3; 8 positions agree with TRBD2. V shed 5 bases, J shed 0 bases, and the junction held 7 bases outside the gene matches. CDR3 length equals 16 residues. From germline, CDR1 is SEHNR and CDR2 FQNEAQ (reference sequence). CDR3 loop: CASSRQGGGSTDTQYF. As DNA, the CDR3 is TGTGCCAGCAGCAGACAAGGCGGGGGGAGCACAGATACGCAGTATTTT.

This clone was seen only a few times. This sequence joins TRBV5-1 and TRBJ2-7; maybe TRBD2 (5 bases). V gave up 4 bases and J gave up 5 bases, with 19 bases separating them. The CDR3 is 15 amino acids. Germline V gene sequence: CDR1 SGHRS, CDR2 YFSETQ. Here the CDR3 DNA reads TGCGCCAGCAGCCTGGGGTCGCTAGCTGGGAACGAGCAGTACTTC. Amino acid sequence: CASSLGSLAGNEQYF.

This clone was seen a handful of times. This chain joins TRBV11-2 and TRBJ2-1; 15 positions match TRBD2. The J segment lost 0 bases and the V segment lost 0 bases, leaving 6 bases of the junction unmatched. Germline lookup yields CDR1 SGHAT and CDR2 FQNNGV. The CDR3 length is 20 residues. CDR3 coding DNA: TGTGCCAGCAGCTTAGAAGTAGGACTAGCGGGGGGGCCCTCCTACAATGAGCAGTTCTTC. Its protein product is CASSLEVGLAGGPSYNEQFF.

This clone was seen a handful of times. J is TRBJ2-7 and V is TRBV9, with D perhaps matching TRBD1 (5 bases). The V and J ends lost 0 bases and 0 bases respectively, with 7 bases between them. The germline V gene has CDR1 SGDLS and CDR2 YYNGEE. The CDR3 totals 14 residues. The CDR3 reads CASSVDGHSYEQYF. Written as DNA, the CDR3 is TGTGCCAGCAGCGTAGATGGACACTCCTACGAGCAGTACTTC. The entire variable domain, with the rest obtained from reference TRBV9 and TRBJ2-7, is as follows: DSGVTQTPKHLITATGQRVTLRCSPRSGDLSVYWYQQSLDQGLQFLIQYYNGEERAKGNILERFSAQQFPDLHSELNLSSLELGDSALYFCASSVDGHSYEQYFGPGTRLTVT.

This clone was seen more than once but under ten times. The V gene is TRBV25-1, the J gene TRBJ2-7; no firm D call. The germline CDR1 and CDR2 sequences are MGHDK and SYGVNS. This CDR3 is 11 amino acids long. Trimming left V 10 bases short and J 3 bases short, with 10 bases between. For the CDR3, the DNA is TGTGCCACTGTCCACAACTACGAGCAGTACTTC. Translating gives CATVHNYEQYF.

This rearrangement joins TRBV5-4 to TRBJ1-5; D not resolved. Trimming cost V 4 bases and J 2 bases, with 13 bases left between them. Germline lookup yields CDR1 SGHNT and CDR2 YYREEE (reference sequence). This CDR3 is built from 15 residues. The CDR3 here is CASSLTHEGNQPQHF. CDR3 sequence (DNA): TGTGCCAGCAGCCTTACGCACGAGGGCAATCAGCCCCAGCATTTT.

This clone has more than one count but fewer than ten. The chain has TRBV5-1 and TRBJ1-1; 7 nucleotides line up with TRBD1. The trim removed 0 bases at V and 3 bases at J, leaving 5 bases unmatched. Germline-derived CDR1 and CDR2 are SGHRS and YFSETQ. This CDR3 region has 15 residues. CDR3 sequence reads: CASSLGNTGDTEAFF. The CDR3 DNA reads TGCGCCAGCAGCTTGGGAAATACAGGGGACACTGAAGCTTTCTTT.

This chain links TRBV10-2 with TRBJ1-4; 8 positions match TRBD1. This CDR3 region has 21 residues. Germline assignment: CDR1 WSHSY and CDR2 SAAADI. V lost 0 bases and J lost 10; bases outside the gene matches: 25. This chain's CDR3 is CASSESMALRGRGREMGKLFF. As DNA, the CDR3 is TGCGCCAGCAGTGAGTCGATGGCACTGCGGGGCAGGGGGCGAGAGATGGGAAAACTGTTTTTT.

The gene calls are TRBV19 and TRBJ1-5; 7 positions agree with TRBD1. The CDR3 has 14 residues. J lost 4 bases, V lost 5 bases, and 5 bases had no gene match. Germline V gives CDR1 LNHDA, CDR2 SQIVND (reference sequence). This chain's CDR3 is CASSLQGQNQPQHF. CDR3 DNA sequence: TGTGCCAGTAGTTTGCAGGGACAGAATCAGCCCCAGCATTTT.

In this sample, this clone turned up a few times. The V call is TRBV7-9, the J call TRBJ1-1; a possible D gene is TRBD1 (5 bases). V gave up 3 bases and J gave up 7 bases, with 6 bases separating them. CDR3 length equals 11 residues. Germline values: CDR1 SEHNR, CDR2 FQNEAQ (reference sequence). CDR3 region: CASSLGGEAFF. CDR3 DNA sequence: TGTGCCAGCAGCTTGGGGGGTGAAGCTTTCTTT.

The chain employs TRBV7-2 and TRBJ2-5; 8 bases are shared with TRBD2. After removal of 5 bases from V and 4 bases from J, the junction contained 6 bases not matched to a gene. The length of the CDR3 is 14 residues. Germline CDR1 is SGHTA and CDR2 is FQGNSA. In DNA, the CDR3 is TGTGCCAGCAGCCAAGGACTAGCTAGAGAGACCCAGTACTTC. Its translation is CASSQGLARETQYF.

This clone was counted a few times. This chain links TRBV7-2 with TRBJ1-4; D ambiguous. The CDR3 is 16 residues long. Trimming removed 5 bases from V and 8 bases from J, with 21 bases in between. From germline, CDR1 is SGHTA and CDR2 FQGNSA. This CDR3 is CASSLAVAVQGEKLFF. DNA for the CDR3: TGTGCCAGCAGCCTCGCTGTAGCGGTACAAGGAGAAAAACTGTTTTTT. The whole variable domain, remainder taken from reference TRBV7-2 and TRBJ1-4, is GAGVSQSPSNKVTEKGKDVELRCDPISGHTALYWYRQSLGQGLEFLIYFQGNSAPDKSGLPSDRFSAERTGGSVSTLTIQRTQQEDSAVYLCASSLAVAVQGEKLFFGSGTQLSVL.

The J gene is TRBJ2-1, the V gene TRBV2, with TRBD2 identical over 7 bases. J gave up 7 bases and V 7 bases, and 7 bases lay outside the gene matches. Germline assignment: CDR1 SNHLY and CDR2 FYNNEI. The CDR3 is 13 residues long. CDR3 nucleotide sequence: TGTGCCAGCACCCCCGGGGAGGGGAATGAGCAGTTCTTC. Its translation: CASTPGEGNEQFF.

V and J are TRBV27 and TRBJ2-2, with 9 bases that match TRBD1. The CDR3 runs 16 residues. Germline V CDR1 and CDR2: MNHEY, SMNVEV (reference sequence). The ends lost 4 bases at V and 4 bases at J; junction bases unmatched: 7. CDR3 sequence (DNA): TGTGCCAGCAGTTCCGGGACAGGGAGGGGCACCGGGGAGCTGTTTTTT. As protein: CASSSGTGRGTGELFF.

The rearrangement uses TRBV5-6 and TRBJ2-3; TRBD1 agrees at 9 bases. Germline CDR1 and CDR2: SGHDT and YYEEEE. V lost 1 base, J lost 0 bases, and 3 bases stayed unmatched. The CDR3 length is 16 residues. The CDR3: CASSLNRGQSTDTQYF. In DNA, the CDR3 is TGTGCCAGCAGCTTGAACAGGGGGCAGAGCACAGATACGCAGTATTTT.

This clone was seen only a few times. The J gene is TRBJ1-2, the V gene TRBV25-1, with a weak D call TRBD1 (6 bases). With 2 bases removed from V and 1 base from J, the gap between germline ends came to 14 bases. This CDR3 is built from 16 residues. Germline V gives CDR1 MGHDK, CDR2 SYGVNS. CDR3 sequence: CASSEEGTGFNYGYTF. DNA of the CDR3: TGTGCCAGCAGTGAAGAAGGAACAGGGTTTAACTATGGCTACACCTTC.